Listed below are T cell receptor beta chains from one sample, sequenced in a study of blood T cell repertoires in COVID-19. The assay was immunoSEQ multiplex PCR, and TCRdb's table has in-frame clones only and misses some. The profile shows 180,000 or so clones, approximately 85% of them singletons. The sample was peripheral blood. The receptors shown here come from a woman aged 60-75 years with acute or convalescent COVID-19. Each CDR3 is given with its conserved first and last residue. Fields, in order: D gene, clone size, J gene, V gene, CDR3 DNA, CDR3 protein. A D gene is named only where the DNA matches it firmly. Rows may omit the clone size; those that give it use once, few, many or a size class.

d_call: .; clone_size: once; j_call: TRBJ2-7; v_call: TRBV5-4; cdr3_nt: TGTGCCAGCAGCCCGGAAGGGGGATTCCTCTACGAGCAGTACTTC; cdr3_aa: CASSPEGGFLYEQYF
d_call: TRBD2; clone_size: .; j_call: TRBJ2-7; v_call: TRBV18; cdr3_nt: TGTGCCAGCTCATTCGGACTAGCGGGAACCTACGAGCAGTACTTC; cdr3_aa: CASSFGLAGTYEQYF
d_call: TRBD1; clone_size: .; j_call: TRBJ2-7; v_call: TRBV27; cdr3_nt: TGTGCCAGCAGTAAAGGGGACAGGGCCTACGAGCAGTACTTC; cdr3_aa: CASSKGDRAYEQYF
d_call: .; clone_size: .; j_call: TRBJ2-5; v_call: TRBV27; cdr3_nt: TGTGCCAGCAGAGGAACGCGGTACCAAGAGACCCAGTACTTC; cdr3_aa: CASRGTRYQETQYF
d_call: TRBD2; clone_size: .; j_call: TRBJ2-5; v_call: TRBV19; cdr3_nt: TGTGCCACCTCCTTTGGGACGGGAGGGCCTGTTCAAGAGACCCAGTACTTC; cdr3_aa: CATSFGTGGPVQETQYF
d_call: .; clone_size: .; j_call: TRBJ2-5; v_call: TRBV30; cdr3_nt: TGTGCCTGGAGTATCTCGGAGGGAGCTTTCCAGTACTTC; cdr3_aa: CAWSISEGAFQYF
d_call: TRBD1; clone_size: .; j_call: TRBJ1-6; v_call: TRBV6-5; cdr3_nt: TGTGCCAGTCGAGGGACAGGGCCACCTAATTCACCCCTCCACTTT; cdr3_aa: CASRGTGPPNSPLHF
d_call: .; clone_size: .; j_call: TRBJ2-2; v_call: TRBV29-1; cdr3_nt: TGCAGCGTCCCCTGGAGGTCCACCGGGGAGCTGTTTTTT; cdr3_aa: CSVPWRSTGELFF
d_call: TRBD1; clone_size: few; j_call: TRBJ1-2; v_call: TRBV5-1; cdr3_nt: TGCGCCAGCAGCTTATCCGGACAGGGCGATGGCTACACCTTC; cdr3_aa: CASSLSGQGDGYTF
d_call: .; clone_size: .; j_call: TRBJ2-3; v_call: TRBV29-1; cdr3_nt: TGCAGCGTTGACTTAGCGTCGGATACGCAGTATTTT; cdr3_aa: CSVDLASDTQYF